This T cell receptor (beta chain) was profiled in a study of cytomegalovirus exposure and HLA in healthy donors. V lost 2 bases to trimming and J lost 0 bases, with 9 bases between them. The CDR3 has 15 residues. Germline V gene sequence: CDR1 KGHSH, CDR2 LQKENI. In this sample, this clone turned up a few times. It was with 60 Vbeta and 13 Jbeta primers that the PCR ran. Measured with immunoSEQ multiplex PCR; TCRdb has only the in-frame clones, and not every one. The sample has about 130,000 clones, around 9% seen once; the top ten hold 4.5% to 7%. The receptor was isolated from a man aged 40-50 years in good health and CMV-seronegative. This rearrangement joins TRBV18 to TRBJ2-3, with TRBD2 as a possible D gene (6 bases). Sequencing used PBMCs. The CDR3 region is CASSPSGLSTDTQYF. DNA for the CDR3: TGTGCCAGCTCACCAAGCGGGCTTAGCACAGATACGCAGTATTTT.